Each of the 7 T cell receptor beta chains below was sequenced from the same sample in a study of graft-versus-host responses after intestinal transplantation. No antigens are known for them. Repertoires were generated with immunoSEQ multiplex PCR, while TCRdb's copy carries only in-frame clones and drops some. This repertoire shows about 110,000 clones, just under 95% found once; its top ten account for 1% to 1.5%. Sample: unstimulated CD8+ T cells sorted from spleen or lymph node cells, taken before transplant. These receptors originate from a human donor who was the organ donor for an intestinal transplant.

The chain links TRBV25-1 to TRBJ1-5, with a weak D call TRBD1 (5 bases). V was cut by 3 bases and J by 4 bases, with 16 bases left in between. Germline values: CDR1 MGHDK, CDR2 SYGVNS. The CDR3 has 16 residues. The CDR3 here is CASSEFSWEGNQPQHF. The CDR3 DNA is TGTGCCAGCAGTGAGTTCTCATGGGAGGGGAATCAGCCCCAGCATTTT. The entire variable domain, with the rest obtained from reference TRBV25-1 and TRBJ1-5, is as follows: EADIYQTPRYLVIGTGKKITLECSQTMGHDKMYWYQQDPGMELHLIHYSYGVNSTEKGDLSSESTVSRIRTEHFPLTLESARPSHTSQYLCASSEFSWEGNQPQHFGDGTRLSIL.

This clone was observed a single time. For the CDR3, the DNA is TGCGCCAGCAGCTTGGCCCCATCTCTTCTCAGCGGCGACGAGCAGTACTTC. Its protein product is CASSLAPSLLSGDEQYF. This chain connects TRBV5-1 to TRBJ2-7; tentatively, D is TRBD2 (5 bases). CDR1 and CDR2 (germline): SGHRS, YFSETQ. Trimming took off 0 bases at V and 5 bases at J, with 21 bases between the two ends. The CDR3 is 17 residues long.

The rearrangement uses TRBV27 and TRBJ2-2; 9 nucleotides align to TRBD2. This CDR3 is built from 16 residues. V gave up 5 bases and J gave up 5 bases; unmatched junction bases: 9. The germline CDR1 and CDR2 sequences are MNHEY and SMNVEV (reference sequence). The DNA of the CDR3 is TGTGCCAGCAGTCCCAGCGGGAGGTTTCGTACCGGGGAGCTGTTTTTT. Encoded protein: CASSPSGRFRTGELFF.

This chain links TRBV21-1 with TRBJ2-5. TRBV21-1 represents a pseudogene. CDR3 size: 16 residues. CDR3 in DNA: TGTGCCAGCAGCAATACCCCAGGCGGTCGGGTGGAGACCCAGTACTTC. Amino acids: CASSNTPGGRVETQYF.

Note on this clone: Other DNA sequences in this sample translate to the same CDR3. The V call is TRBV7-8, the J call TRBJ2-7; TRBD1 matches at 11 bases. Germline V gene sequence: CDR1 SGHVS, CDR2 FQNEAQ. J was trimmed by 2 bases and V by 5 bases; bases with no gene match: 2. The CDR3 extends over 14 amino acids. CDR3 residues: CASSGQGAPYEQYF. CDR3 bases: TGTGCCAGCAGCGGACAGGGGGCTCCCTACGAGCAGTACTTC.

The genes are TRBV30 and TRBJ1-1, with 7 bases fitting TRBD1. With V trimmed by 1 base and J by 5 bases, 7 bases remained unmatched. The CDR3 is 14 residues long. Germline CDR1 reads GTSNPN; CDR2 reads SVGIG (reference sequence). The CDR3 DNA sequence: TGTGCCTGGAGTGGGACAGGTGGAGGAACTGAAGCTTTCTTT. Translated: CAWSGTGGGTEAFF. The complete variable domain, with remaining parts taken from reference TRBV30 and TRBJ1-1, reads SQTIHQWPATLVQPVGSPLSLECTVEGTSNPNLYWYRQAAGRGLQLLFYSVGIGQISSEVPQNLSASRPQDRQFILSSKKLLLSDSGFYLCAWSGTGGGTEAFFGQGTRLTVV.

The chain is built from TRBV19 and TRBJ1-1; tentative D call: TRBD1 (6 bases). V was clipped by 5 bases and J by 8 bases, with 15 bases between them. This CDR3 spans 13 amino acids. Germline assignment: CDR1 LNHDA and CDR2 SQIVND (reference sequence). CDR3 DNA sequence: TGTGCCAGTAGTTCGACCATGGGGACAGAAGCTTTCTTT. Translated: CASSSTMGTEAFF.